A single TCR beta chain is shown here with its context. The antigen is undetermined. V was pared by 4 bases and J by 8 bases, with 8 bases of the junction left unmatched. Germline V gives CDR1 SGDLS, CDR2 YYNGEE. This CDR3 contains 14 residues. The table came from immunoSEQ multiplex PCR; TCRdb's copy has only in-frame clones and leaves some out. In the table there are about 110,000 clones, just under 95% of which are singletons. The sample originates from a study of graft-versus-host responses after intestinal transplantation. Across the study: Each recipient received anti-thymocyte globulin induction, then tacrolimus and steroids for 2 to 4 years.

Regarding the study as a whole: Allograft clonal ratios (graft-versus-host to host-versus-graft) were high in patients who had graft-donor T cell macrochimerism.

The J gene is TRBJ1-2, the V gene TRBV9, with 10 bases lining up with TRBD1. This TCR came from a human donor who received an intestinal transplant. Specimen: unstimulated CD8+ T cells sorted from spleen or lymph node cells, collected before intestinal transplant. CDR3 amino acids: CASSPRQGAGGYTF. The CDR3 DNA is TGTGCCAGCAGCCCGCGACAGGGGGCGGGCGGCTACACCTTC.